One sample yielded the 10 T cell receptor beta chains listed below, sequenced in a study of regulatory T cells in long-lasting Graves disease. iRepertoire HTBI primers and Arm-PCR of CDR3 regions built TCR beta libraries. TCRdb processed the multiplex PCR reads anew with MiXCR; each CDR3 protein has one entry. The data hold roughly 610,000 distinct CDR3 sequences, with 16% observed a single time. Time point in this sample: newly diagnosed GD, antithyroid drugs for less than 3 months. Construction of the TCR library relied on RNA isolated from PBMCs. These data were also reused for a study on T cells in Graves' hyperthyroidism and ophthalmopathy.

The sample was peripheral blood mononuclear cells (PBMCs), taken at new diagnosis, from a patient treated with antithyroid drugs. All receptors derive from a woman between 25 and 40 years old with Graves disease.

The V gene is TRBV6-1, the J gene TRBJ2-5; TRBD1 aligns across 9 bases. Germline V lookup: CDR1 MNHNS, CDR2 SASEGT. The CDR3 totals 13 residues. V trimming: 5 bases; J trimming: 11 bases; junction bases outside the gene matches: 9. The DNA of the CDR3 is TGTGCCAGCAGTCAGGCCGGACAGGGGTCACAGTACTTC. This codes for CASSQAGQGSQYF.

This clonotype was recorded many times. V and J are TRBV12-3 or TRBV12-4 and TRBJ2-5; D is perhaps TRBD1 (5 bases). The CDR3 loop spans 13 amino acids. V was trimmed by 3 bases and J by 5 bases, leaving 10 bases between them. This CDR3 reads CASSFGALETQYF. The CDR3 DNA sequence: TGTGCCAGCAGTTTTGGGGCGTTGGAGACCCAGTACTTC.

As regards this clonotype: A much larger clone differs from this one at a single base, so this may be a read error. V usage is TRBV6-1 and J usage is TRBJ1-1; maybe TRBD1 (6 bases). CDR3 length: 15 amino acids. V lost 6 bases, J lost 0 bases, and 14 bases lay in between. Germline V lookup: CDR1 MNHNS, CDR2 SASEGT. The CDR3 loop reads CASSAHGQLNTEAFF. Written as DNA, the CDR3 is TGTGCCAGCAGCGCGCATGGACAGTTGAACACTGAAGCTTTCTTT.

This clonotype was counted at least ten times. J is TRBJ1-2 and V is TRBV24-1; possibly TRBD1 for D (5 bases). V was pared by 3 bases and J by 4 bases, with 11 bases between. The CDR3 contains 14 residues. CDR1 and CDR2 (germline): KGHDR, SFDVKD. CDR3 loop: CATSDRQRAYGYTF. CDR3 bases: TGTGCCACCAGTGATCGACAGCGGGCCTATGGCTACACCTTC.

This clonotype has at least ten counts. The chain is built from TRBV6-5 and TRBJ2-7; 11 nucleotides agree with TRBD2. Trimming cost V 2 bases and J 2 bases; bases outside gene matches: 2. The CDR3 is 15 residues long. Germline assignment: CDR1 MNHEY and CDR2 SVGAGI. The CDR3 coding sequence is TGTGCCAGCAGTTACGCACTAGCGGGGGCCTACGAGCAGTACTTC. Its translation is CASSYALAGAYEQYF.

This clonotype occurred many times. The genes are TRBV28 and TRBJ1-4; D might be TRBD1 (5 bases). Trimming pared 11 bases from V and 0 bases from J, leaving 13 bases between. Germline-derived CDR1 and CDR2 are MDHEN and SYDVKM. This CDR3 is 14 amino acids long. The CDR3 sequence: CASQRGATNEKLFF. CDR3 bases: TGTGCCTCCCAACGGGGGGCAACTAATGAAAAACTGTTTTTT. The entire variable domain, with the rest obtained from reference TRBV28 and TRBJ1-4, is as follows: DVKVTQSSRYLVKRTGEKVFLECVQDMDHENMFWYRQDPGLGLRLIYFSYDVKMKEKGDIPEGYSVSREKKERFSLILESASTNQTSMYLCASQRGATNEKLFFGSGTQLSVL.

This clonotype came up a few times. The rearrangement joins TRBV9 to TRBJ2-1; D gene ambiguous. CDR3 length equals 14 residues. Looked up from germline, CDR1 is SGDLS and CDR2 is YYNGEE. V lost 4 bases and J 4 bases, leaving 12 bases between the germline ends. CDR3 DNA sequence: TGTGCCAGCAGCCCCCACACCGGTTACAATGAGCAGTTCTTC. Residues: CASSPHTGYNEQFF.

The table lists this clonotype with a few counts. This rearrangement joins TRBV5-8 to TRBJ2-3, with TRBD2 matching 7 bases. V lost 9 bases and J lost 3; bases outside the gene matches: 19. In germline, CDR1 is SGHTS, CDR2 YDEGEE. The CDR3 totals 17 residues. The CDR3 spells CATRNLRGRATTDTQYF. The CDR3 DNA follows: TGTGCCACCAGGAACCTCCGGGGGAGGGCCACGACAGATACGCAGTATTTT.

This clonotype occurred a few times. This chain joins TRBV5-1 and TRBJ2-1; D call uncertain. V was cut by 2 bases and J by 8 bases, with 5 bases left in between. The CDR3 consists of 11 residues. In germline, CDR1 is SGHRS, CDR2 YFSETQ. CDR3 in amino acids: CASSFLDEQFF. CDR3 bases: TGCGCCAGCAGCTTCCTTGATGAGCAGTTCTTC.

As for this clonotype: The junction departs from germline at one end; a sequencing error may be responsible. This chain joins TRBV6-9 and TRBJ1-3, with a weak D call TRBD1 (5 bases). The germline V gene has CDR1 MNHGY and CDR2 SVAAGI. CDR3 length: 16 residues. CDR3 region: CASSSKQVILGSTIYF. As DNA, the CDR3 is TGTGCCAGCAGTTCGAAACAGGTGATCCTTGGAAGCACCATATATTTT.